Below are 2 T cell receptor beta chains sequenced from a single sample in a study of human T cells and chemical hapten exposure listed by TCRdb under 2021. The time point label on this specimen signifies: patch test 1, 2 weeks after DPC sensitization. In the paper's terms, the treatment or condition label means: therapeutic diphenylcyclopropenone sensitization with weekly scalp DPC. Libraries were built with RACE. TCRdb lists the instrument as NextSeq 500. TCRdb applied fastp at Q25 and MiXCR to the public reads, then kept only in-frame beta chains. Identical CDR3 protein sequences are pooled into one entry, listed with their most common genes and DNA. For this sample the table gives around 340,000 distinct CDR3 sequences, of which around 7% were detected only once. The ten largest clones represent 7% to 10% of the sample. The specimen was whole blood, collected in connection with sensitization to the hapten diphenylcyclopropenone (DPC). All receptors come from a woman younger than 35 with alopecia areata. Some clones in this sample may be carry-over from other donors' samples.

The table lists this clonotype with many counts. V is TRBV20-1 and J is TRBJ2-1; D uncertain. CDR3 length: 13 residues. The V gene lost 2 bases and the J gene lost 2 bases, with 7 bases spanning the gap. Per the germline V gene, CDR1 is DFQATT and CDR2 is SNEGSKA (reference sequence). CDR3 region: CSARQIPYNEQFF. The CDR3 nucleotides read TGCAGTGCTAGACAGATTCCCTACAATGAGCAGTTCTTC.

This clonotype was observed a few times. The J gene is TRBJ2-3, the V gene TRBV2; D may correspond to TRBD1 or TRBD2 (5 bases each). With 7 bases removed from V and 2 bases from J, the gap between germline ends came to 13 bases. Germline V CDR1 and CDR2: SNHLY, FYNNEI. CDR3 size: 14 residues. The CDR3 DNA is TGTGCCAGCAATGGGGGTTTGAACACAGATACGCAGTATTTT. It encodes CASNGGLNTDTQYF.